This is a list of T cell receptor beta chains from one sample in a study of T cell responses to AZD1222 COVID-19 vaccine. The protocol was immunoSEQ multiplex PCR, while the TCRdb copy is restricted to in-frame clones and leaves out a portion. This table has fewer than 120,000 clones, roughly 90% appearing once. The input for sequencing was peripheral blood, taken 28 days after the second AZD1222 dose. The receptors derive from an adult who received the AZD1222 COVID-19 vaccine. CDR3s include the opening cysteine and the closing phenylalanine or tryptophan. A D gene is named only where the DNA matches it firmly. Size is omitted from some rows. Given values are once, few, many or a class for expanded clones.

>TRBV30|TRBJ2-7|NA|TRBD2
TGTGCCTGGAGTAAGACTAGCGGGTCTTACGAGCAGTACTTC
CAWSKTSGSYEQYF
>TRBV11-1|TRBJ2-5|NA|TRBD2
TGTGCCAGCAGTCCCGGGACTAGCGGGGGAGAGACCCAGTACTTC
CASSPGTSGGETQYF
>TRBV7-2|TRBJ1-6|NA|NA
TGTGCCAGCAGCTCGACAGGCCGCTCCTATAATTCACCCCTCCACTTT
CASSSTGRSYNSPLHF
>TRBV5-1|TRBJ2-3|NA|NA
TGCGCCAGCAGCTCGGGGCTAGATACGCAGTATTTT
CASSSGLDTQYF
>TRBV4-3|TRBJ2-3|NA|NA
TGCGCCAGCAGCGGGCAGGGACCGCCGGGGCACCACATAGGAGATACGCAGTATTTT
CASSGQGPPGHHIGDTQYF
>TRBV5-4|TRBJ2-1|NA|NA
TGTGCCAGCAGCTTAAAAAGCTCCTACAATGAGCAGTTCTTC
CASSLKSSYNEQFF
>TRBV18|TRBJ1-5|NA|TRBD1
TGTGCCAGCTCAGGACCTACAGGGGGTCAGCCCCAGCATTTT
CASSGPTGGQPQHF
>TRBV12-3/TRBV12-4|TRBJ1-5|NA|NA
TGTGCCAGCAGTACAGATAGCAATCAGCCCCAGCATTTT
CASSTDSNQPQHF
>TRBV19|TRBJ1-4|many|TRBD1
TGTGCCAGTATTTTCCATCGATTAACCCGATTAGACAGGGATACAAGTGCAACTAATGAAAAACTGTTTTTT
CASIFHRLTRLDRDTSATNEKLFF
>TRBV15|TRBJ2-3|NA|TRBD2
TGTGCCACCAGCGGCCCCCCTGGGACGCGGGGGGGCGCAGATACGCAGTATTTT
CATSGPPGTRGGADTQYF
>TRBV4-1|TRBJ1-5|NA|NA
TGCGCCAGCAGCCAAGATAGGGGAAGGGCCTATAGCAATCAGCCCCAGCATTTT
CASSQDRGRAYSNQPQHF
>TRBV7-9|TRBJ1-6|few|TRBD1
TGTGCCACAGGGGGGTACTCACCCCTCCACTTT
CATGGYSPLHF
>TRBV20-1|TRBJ1-3|NA|TRBD1
TGCAGTGCTAGTTTAGGGGGGACAGGGGTTGGAAACACCATATATTTT
CSASLGGTGVGNTIYF
>TRBV11-1|TRBJ2-7|NA|NA
TGTGCCAGCAGCTCCCTGGCTTTCGGCTACGAGCAGTACTTC
CASSSLAFGYEQYF
>TRBV5-6|TRBJ2-7|NA|TRBD1
TGTGCCAGCAGCTTGTGGGACAGGTTTCCCTACGAGCAGTACTTC
CASSLWDRFPYEQYF
>TRBV2|TRBJ2-1|NA|TRBD1
TGTGCCAGCAGTGGACAGGGCGATGAGCAGTTCTTC
CASSGQGDEQFF
>TRBV4-1|TRBJ2-2|NA|NA
TGCGCCAGCAGCCAAGGACGGCCGAACACCGGGGAGCTGTTTTTT
CASSQGRPNTGELFF
>TRBV11-3|TRBJ1-1|NA|NA
TGTGCCAGCAGCTTAGGTCGTCAGGAGGTAGCTTTCTTT
CASSLGRQEVAFF
>TRBV5-6|TRBJ2-5|NA|TRBD2
TGTGCCAGCAGCTTGGTTAGCGGGGGAGAGACCCAGTACTTC
CASSLVSGGETQYF
>TRBV6-5|TRBJ2-7|few|NA
TGTGCCAGCAGTACCTATGAACAGGGCTACGAGCAGTACTTC
CASSTYEQGYEQYF
>TRBV4-3|TRBJ2-7|NA|TRBD1
TGCGCCAGCAGCCAAACCCCCGACAGGGACCACGAGCAGTACTTC
CASSQTPDRDHEQYF
>TRBV18|TRBJ2-2|NA|NA
TGTGCCAGCTCACCACTCCAGACCGGGGAGCTGTTTTTT
CASSPLQTGELFF
>TRBV30|TRBJ1-5|NA|TRBD1
TGTGCCTGGAGTGTACCTGGGACAGAGTCTCCCCAGTGGGATCAGCCCCAGCATTTT
CAWSVPGTESPQWDQPQHF
>TRBV9|TRBJ2-7|NA|TRBD1
TGTGCCAGCAGCGACGGGACAGGGGGGTACGAGCAGTACTTC
CASSDGTGGYEQYF
>TRBV2|TRBJ2-2|NA|NA
TGTGCCAGCAGACAGGGTTCTTGGGAGCTGTTTTTT
CASRQGSWELFF
>TRBV5-1|TRBJ2-5|NA|TRBD1
TGCGCCAGCAGCCCTAACAGGGGGGAGACCCAGTACTTC
CASSPNRGETQYF
>TRBV4-3|TRBJ1-2|NA|NA
TGCGCCAGCAGCCAGAGGGGGGAGGGCTTCTATGGCTACACCTTC
CASSQRGEGFYGYTF
>TRBV5-5|TRBJ1-2|NA|TRBD1
TGTGCCAGCAGCTTGACAGGGGTTTGGTATGGCTACACCTTC
CASSLTGVWYGYTF
>TRBV10-1|TRBJ2-5|NA|TRBD2
TGCGCCAGCAGTGAGTCGGTAGCGGGGTTGGAGGAGACCCAGTACTTC
CASSESVAGLEETQYF
>TRBV7-8|TRBJ2-1|NA|NA
TGTGCCAGCAGCCCCCCCCCAAACTACAATGAGCAGTTCTTC
CASSPPPNYNEQFF
>TRBV7-9|TRBJ1-5|NA|NA
TGTGCCAGTAGACAGAGCAATCAGCCCCAGCATTTT
CASRQSNQPQHF
>TRBV5-4|TRBJ2-6|NA|NA
TGTGCCAGCAGGGTCGGAGGAGGGGGCTCTGGGGCCAACGTCCTGACTTTC
CASRVGGGGSGANVLTF
>TRBV11-3|TRBJ2-3|NA|TRBD2
TGTGCCAGCAGCTTAGGGGGGGGGTCAGATACGCAGTATTTT
CASSLGGGSDTQYF
>TRBV24-1|TRBJ1-1|few|NA
TGTGCCACCAGTGCCAAGGGGCGTAACACTGAAGCTTTCTTT
CATSAKGRNTEAFF
>TRBV5-1|TRBJ2-6|NA|NA
TGCGCCAGCAGCTCCGACACCTCTGGGGCCAACGTCCTGACTTTC
CASSSDTSGANVLTF
>TRBV7-2|TRBJ1-1|once|NA
TGTGCCAGCAGCTTCAACCCAGGGCGGAACACTGAAGCTTTCTTT
CASSFNPGRNTEAFF
>TRBV6-2/TRBV6-3|TRBJ1-5|NA|NA
TGTGCCAGCAGCCGAAACCGACTGACCCTAGCCCAGCATTTT
CASSRNRLTLAQHF
>TRBV19|TRBJ2-3|NA|NA
TGTGCCAGTAGTACACTAGGGGTTAGCACAGATACGCAGTATTTT
CASSTLGVSTDTQYF
>TRBV19|TRBJ2-2|NA|NA
TGTGCCAGTAGTTGGTGGACCGGGGAGCTGTTTTTT
CASSWWTGELFF
>TRBV7-2|TRBJ1-1|NA|TRBD1
TGTGCCAGCAGCGTTTCGACAGGGGGGGGGACTGAAGCTTTCTTT
CASSVSTGGGTEAFF
>TRBV6-5|TRBJ1-1|NA|NA
TGTGCCGCCAGCCTAAGCGTCACGATGAACACTGAAGCTTTCTTT
CAASLSVTMNTEAFF
>TRBV7-2|TRBJ2-3|once|NA
TGTGCCAGCAGCTATCCCGGGGGCCTTTCGAAGATGCAGTATTTT
CASSYPGGLSKMQYF
>TRBV28|TRBJ1-6|NA|NA
TGTGCCAGCAGTTTCGGGGAGGGATCCTATAATTCACCCCTCCACTTT
CASSFGEGSYNSPLHF